A single sample is the source of the 9 T cell receptor beta chains below, sequenced in a study of T cells in localized non-small cell lung cancer. Measured with immunoSEQ multiplex PCR; TCRdb has only the in-frame clones, and not every one. The sample has roughly 21,000 clones, around 90% seen once; the top ten hold less than 30%. The sequencing here drew on peripheral blood mononuclear cells, taken before any cancer treatment. These receptors were collected from a male donor aged 60 or over with stage II lung adenocarcinoma.

The chain couples TRBV27 to TRBJ1-2; the D gene is possibly TRBD1 (5 bases). Germline V gene sequence: CDR1 MNHEY, CDR2 SMNVEV (reference sequence). The CDR3 contains 11 residues. V lost 5 bases and J 8 bases, leaving 9 bases between the germline ends. CDR3 nucleotide sequence: TGTGCCAGCAGTCAGGGATACGGCTACACCTTC. Translating it yields CASSQGYGYTF.

The chain's CDR3 is CASSRDSYGYTF. DNA for the CDR3: TGTGCCAGCAGCCGGGACAGCTATGGCTACACCTTC. The chain combines TRBV6-1 with TRBJ1-2; 7 bases agree with TRBD1. Looked up from germline, CDR1 is MNHNS and CDR2 is SASEGT. V trimming: 6 bases; J trimming: 4 bases; junction bases outside the gene matches: 2. The CDR3 is made up of 12 amino acids.

This chain connects TRBV28 to TRBJ1-5; a possible D gene is TRBD1 (5 bases). This CDR3 has 14 amino acids. Per germline, CDR1 MDHEN and CDR2 SYDVKM. The V and J ends lost 8 bases and 7 bases respectively, with 18 bases between them. The CDR3 DNA sequence: TGTGCCAGCTCCCTCGGGCAGGGATTGCAGCCCCAGCATTTT. Translation gives CASSLGQGLQPQHF.

In its sample, this clone was seen once. The chain has TRBV6-5 and TRBJ2-1; D gene unclear. Trimming took off 0 bases at V and 5 bases at J, with 14 bases between the two ends. The CDR3 runs 16 residues. CDR1 is MNHEY, CDR2 SVGAGI, per germline. CDR3 nucleotides: TGTGCCAGCAGTTACTCTAGGTCCCCCTGGGACAATGAGCAGTTCTTC. Amino acid sequence: CASSYSRSPWDNEQFF.

The chain's CDR3 is CASSEQAFSYNEQFF. CDR3 DNA: TGTGCCAGCAGTGAACAGGCTTTCTCCTACAATGAGCAGTTCTTC. The chain is built from TRBV6-4 and TRBJ2-1; D is perhaps TRBD1 (5 bases). V was shortened by 3 bases and J by 0 bases, with 9 bases between the two germline ends. From germline, CDR1 is MRHNA and CDR2 SNTAGT. The CDR3 contains 15 residues.

This clone was recorded a few times. J is TRBJ1-2 and V is TRBV6-6, with 8 bases matching TRBD1. Germline loops: CDR1 MNHNY, CDR2 SVGAGI (reference sequence). The CDR3 runs 14 residues. Trimming cost V 7 bases and J 6 bases; bases outside gene matches: 10. Here the CDR3 reads CASINSTGVHGYTF. In nucleotides, the CDR3 is TGTGCCAGCATCAACTCGACAGGGGTCCATGGCTACACCTTC.

This chain uses TRBV6-4 with TRBJ2-3, with 7 bases aligning to TRBD1. Trimming took 5 bases from V and 0 from J; bases not matched to a gene: 8. Per germline, CDR1 MRHNA and CDR2 SNTAGT. The CDR3 contains 16 residues. This CDR3 is CASSRDRDSSTDTQYF. The CDR3 nucleotides are TGTGCCAGCAGTCGAGACAGGGATTCAAGCACAGATACGCAGTATTTT.

This clone was counted once. The rearrangement links TRBV5-1 to TRBJ2-3; D unclear. The ends were cut back, 0 bases at V and 6 bases at J, with 5 bases in the middle. This CDR3 is 12 amino acids long. Germline-derived CDR1 and CDR2 are SGHRS and YFSETQ. The CDR3: CASSLAGDTQYF. CDR3 DNA: TGCGCCAGCAGCTTGGCCGGCGATACGCAGTATTTT.

This clone occurred a few times. The rearrangement links TRBV6-4 to TRBJ2-1, with TRBD2 identical over 9 bases. Trimming at V came to 0 bases and at J to 3 bases, leaving 0 bases not matched to a gene. The CDR3 loop spans 15 amino acids. Germline lookup yields CDR1 MRHNA and CDR2 SNTAGT. The CDR3 spells CASSDSSGSYNEQFF. Written as DNA, the CDR3 is TGTGCCAGCAGTGACTCTAGCGGGAGCTACAATGAGCAGTTCTTC.